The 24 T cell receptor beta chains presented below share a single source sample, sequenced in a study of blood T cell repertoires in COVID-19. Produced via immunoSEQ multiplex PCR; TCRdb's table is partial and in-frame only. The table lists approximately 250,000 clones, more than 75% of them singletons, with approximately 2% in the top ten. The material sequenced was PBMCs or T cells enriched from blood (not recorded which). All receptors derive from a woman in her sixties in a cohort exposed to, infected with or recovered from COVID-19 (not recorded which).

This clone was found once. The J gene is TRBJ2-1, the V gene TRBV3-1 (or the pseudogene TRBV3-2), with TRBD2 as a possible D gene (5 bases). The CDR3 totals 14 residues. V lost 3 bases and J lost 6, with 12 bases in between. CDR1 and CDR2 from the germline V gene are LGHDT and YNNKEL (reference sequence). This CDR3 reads CASSQGTGVNEQFF. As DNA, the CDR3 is TGTGCCAGCAGCCAGGGAACCGGGGTCAATGAGCAGTTCTTC.

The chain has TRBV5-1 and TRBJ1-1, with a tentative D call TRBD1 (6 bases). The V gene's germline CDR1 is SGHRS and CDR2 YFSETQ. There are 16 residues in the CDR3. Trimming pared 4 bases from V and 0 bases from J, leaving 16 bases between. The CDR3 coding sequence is TGCGCCAGCAGCCCTAGGACAGAAATCATGAACACTGAAGCTTTCTTT. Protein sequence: CASSPRTEIMNTEAFF.

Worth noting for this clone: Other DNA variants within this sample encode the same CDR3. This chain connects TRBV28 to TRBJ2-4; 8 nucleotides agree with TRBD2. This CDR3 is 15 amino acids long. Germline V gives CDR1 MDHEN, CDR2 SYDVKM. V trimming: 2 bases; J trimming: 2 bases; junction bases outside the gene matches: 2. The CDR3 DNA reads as TGTGCCAGCAGTTTAGGCGGGGGGCCCAAAAACATTCAGTACTTC. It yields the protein CASSLGGGPKNIQYF.

The CDR3 sequence: CATSRFLPGTEAFF. The CDR3 coding sequence is TGTGCCACCAGCAGATTTTTACCAGGGACTGAAGCTTTCTTT. V gene TRBV15 combines with J gene TRBJ1-1, with D possibly being TRBD1 (5 bases). With 2 bases removed from V and 5 bases from J, the gap between germline ends came to 12 bases. Germline CDR1 reads LNHNV; CDR2 reads YYDKDF (reference sequence). CDR3 size: 14 residues.

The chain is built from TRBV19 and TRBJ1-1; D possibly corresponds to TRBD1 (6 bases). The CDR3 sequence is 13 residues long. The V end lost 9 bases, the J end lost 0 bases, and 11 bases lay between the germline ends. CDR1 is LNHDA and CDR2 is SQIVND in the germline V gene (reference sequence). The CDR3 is CASFHRVNTEAFF. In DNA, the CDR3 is TGTGCCAGCTTTCACAGGGTGAACACTGAAGCTTTCTTT.

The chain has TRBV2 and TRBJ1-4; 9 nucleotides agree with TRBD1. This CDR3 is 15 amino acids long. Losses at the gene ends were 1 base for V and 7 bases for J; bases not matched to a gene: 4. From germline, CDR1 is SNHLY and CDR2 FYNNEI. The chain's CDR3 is CASSEGQGGSEKLFF. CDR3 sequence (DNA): TGTGCCAGCAGTGAAGGACAGGGGGGATCTGAAAAACTGTTTTTT.

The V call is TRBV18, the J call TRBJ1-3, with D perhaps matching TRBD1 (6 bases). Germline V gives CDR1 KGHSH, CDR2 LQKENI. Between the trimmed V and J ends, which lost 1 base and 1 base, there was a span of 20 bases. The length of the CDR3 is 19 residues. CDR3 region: CASSPRVRSGESSGNTIYF. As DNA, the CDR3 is TGTGCCAGCTCACCACGGGTGAGGTCAGGGGAGTCTTCTGGAAACACCATATATTTT.

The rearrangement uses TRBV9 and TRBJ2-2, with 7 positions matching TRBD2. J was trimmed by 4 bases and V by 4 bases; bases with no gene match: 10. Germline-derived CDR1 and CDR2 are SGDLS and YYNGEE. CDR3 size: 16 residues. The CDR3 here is CASSPSVSGRTGELFF. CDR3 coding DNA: TGTGCCAGCAGCCCCTCGGTTAGCGGGCGCACCGGGGAGCTGTTTTTT.

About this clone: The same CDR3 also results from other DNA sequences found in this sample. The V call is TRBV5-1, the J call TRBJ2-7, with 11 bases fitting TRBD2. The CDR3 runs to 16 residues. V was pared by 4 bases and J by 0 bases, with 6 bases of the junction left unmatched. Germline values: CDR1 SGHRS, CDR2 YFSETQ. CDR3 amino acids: CASSIGTSGLSYEQYF. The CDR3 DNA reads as TGCGCCAGCAGCATAGGGACTAGCGGCCTCTCCTACGAGCAGTACTTC.

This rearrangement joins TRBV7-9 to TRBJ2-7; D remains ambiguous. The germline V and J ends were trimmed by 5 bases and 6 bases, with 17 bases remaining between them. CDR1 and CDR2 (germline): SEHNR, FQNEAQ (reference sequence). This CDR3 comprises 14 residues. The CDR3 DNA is TGTGCCAGCAGCACCGACCTAGGTACTGGCGAGCAGTACTTC. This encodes CASSTDLGTGEQYF.

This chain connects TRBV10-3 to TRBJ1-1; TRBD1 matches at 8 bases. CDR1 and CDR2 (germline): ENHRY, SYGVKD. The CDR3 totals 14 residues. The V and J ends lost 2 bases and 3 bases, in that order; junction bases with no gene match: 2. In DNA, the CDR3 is TGTGCCATCAGTGAGCAGGGGGCGGACACTGAAGCTTTCTTT. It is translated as CAISEQGADTEAFF.

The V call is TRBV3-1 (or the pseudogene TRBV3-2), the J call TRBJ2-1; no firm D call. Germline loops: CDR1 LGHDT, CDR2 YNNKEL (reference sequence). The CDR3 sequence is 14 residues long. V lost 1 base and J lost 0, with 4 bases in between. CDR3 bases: TGTGCCAGCAGCCAAGGCGGCTCCTACAATGAGCAGTTCTTC. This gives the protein CASSQGGSYNEQFF.

The CDR3 DNA sequence: TGTGCCAGCAGCTTACAGGGGGCAAGGGCAGATACGCAGTATTTT. Translated: CASSLQGARADTQYF. This rearrangement joins TRBV7-6 to TRBJ2-3; 8 bases agree with TRBD1. The germline CDR1 and CDR2 sequences are SGHVS and FNYEAQ. The CDR3 is made up of 15 amino acids. V gave up 2 bases and J gave up 4 bases; unmatched junction bases: 5.

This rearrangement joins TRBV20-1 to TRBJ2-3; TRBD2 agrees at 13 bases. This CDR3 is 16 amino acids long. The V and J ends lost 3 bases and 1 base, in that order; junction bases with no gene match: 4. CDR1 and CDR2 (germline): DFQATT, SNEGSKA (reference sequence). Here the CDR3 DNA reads TGCAGTGCTAGTTTACTAGCGGGAGGGCGCACAGATACGCAGTATTTT. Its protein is CSASLLAGGRTDTQYF.

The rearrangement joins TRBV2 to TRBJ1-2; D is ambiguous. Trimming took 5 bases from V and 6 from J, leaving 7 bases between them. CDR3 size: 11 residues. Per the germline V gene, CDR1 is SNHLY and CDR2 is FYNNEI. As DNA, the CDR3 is TGTGCCAGCAGTCTGTCTCATGGCTACACCTTC. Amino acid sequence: CASSLSHGYTF.

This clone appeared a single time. CDR3 nucleotides: TGTGCCACCAGCAGAGCCCTAGCGGGAGAAGGAGAGACCCAGTACTTC. Encoded protein: CATSRALAGEGETQYF. This chain uses TRBV15 with TRBJ2-5, with 10 bases identical to TRBD2. Trimming at V came to 1 base and at J to 4 bases, leaving 6 bases not matched to a gene. This CDR3 has 16 amino acids. The V gene's germline CDR1 is LNHNV and CDR2 YYDKDF (reference sequence).

CDR3 DNA: TGTGCCACCCGCGGAGGGGGAGGGATTAACTATGGCTACACCTTC. It codes for CATRGGGGINYGYTF. The chain combines TRBV15 with TRBJ1-2; perhaps TRBD1 as D (6 bases). CDR1 LNHNV and CDR2 YYDKDF come from the germline V gene (reference sequence). The CDR3 covers 15 residues. Trimming pared 8 bases from V and 1 base from J, leaving 17 bases between.

CDR3: CASSLVGTGAYEQYF. In DNA form, the CDR3 reads TGTGCCAGCAGCTTAGTAGGGACAGGTGCCTACGAGCAGTACTTC. The chain is built from TRBV7-8 and TRBJ2-7, with 8 bases identical to TRBD1. Germline V gene lookup returns CDR1 SGHVS and CDR2 FQNEAQ. There are 15 residues in the CDR3. The V and J ends lost 1 base and 2 bases, in that order; junction bases with no gene match: 4.

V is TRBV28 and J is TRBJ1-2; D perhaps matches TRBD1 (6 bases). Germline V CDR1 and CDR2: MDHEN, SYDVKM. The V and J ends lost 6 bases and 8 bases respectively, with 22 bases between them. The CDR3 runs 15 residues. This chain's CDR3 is CASSPLLQGGEGYTF. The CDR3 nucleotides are TGTGCCAGCAGCCCACTCCTACAGGGCGGTGAAGGCTACACCTTC.

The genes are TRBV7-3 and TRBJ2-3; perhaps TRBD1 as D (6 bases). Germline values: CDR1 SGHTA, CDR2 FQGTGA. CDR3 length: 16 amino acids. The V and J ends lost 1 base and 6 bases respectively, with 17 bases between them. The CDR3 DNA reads TGTGCCAGCAGCTTAATAGGGTCGGCAGGGGCGGATACGCAGTATTTT. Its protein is CASSLIGSAGADTQYF.

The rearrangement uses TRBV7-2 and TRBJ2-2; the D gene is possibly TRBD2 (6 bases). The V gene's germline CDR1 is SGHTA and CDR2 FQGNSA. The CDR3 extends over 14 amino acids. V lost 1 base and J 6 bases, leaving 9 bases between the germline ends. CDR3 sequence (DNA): TGTGCCAGCAGCTTAGTATTAGCGGCCGGGGAGCTGTTTTTT. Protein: CASSLVLAAGELFF.

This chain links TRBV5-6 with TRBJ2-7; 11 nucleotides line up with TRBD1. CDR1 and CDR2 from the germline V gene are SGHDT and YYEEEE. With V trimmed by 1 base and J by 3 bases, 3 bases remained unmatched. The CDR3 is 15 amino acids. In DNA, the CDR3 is TGTGCCAGCAGCTTGTGGACAGGGGGCAACTACGAGCAGTACTTC. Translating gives CASSLWTGGNYEQYF.

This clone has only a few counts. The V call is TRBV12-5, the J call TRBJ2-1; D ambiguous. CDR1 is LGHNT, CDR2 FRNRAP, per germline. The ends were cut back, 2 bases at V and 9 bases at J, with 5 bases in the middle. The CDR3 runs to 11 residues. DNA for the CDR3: TGTGCTAGTGGTTTGTTGGCTGAGCAGTTCTTC. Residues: CASGLLAEQFF.

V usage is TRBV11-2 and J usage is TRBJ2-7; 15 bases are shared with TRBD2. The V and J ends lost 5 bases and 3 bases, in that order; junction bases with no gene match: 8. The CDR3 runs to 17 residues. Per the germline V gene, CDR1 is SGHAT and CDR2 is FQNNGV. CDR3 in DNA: TGTGCCAGCAGCGTGTGGGGACTAGCGGGAGGTCTCTACGAGCAGTACTTC. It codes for CASSVWGLAGGLYEQYF. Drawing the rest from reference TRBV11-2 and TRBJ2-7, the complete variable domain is EAGVAQSPRYKIIEKRQSVAFWCNPISGHATLYWYQQILGQGPKLLIQFQNNGVVDDSQLPKDRFSAERLKGVDSTLKIQPAKLEDSAVYLCASSVWGLAGGLYEQYFGPGTRLTVT.